This T cell receptor (beta chain) was retrieved from a study of cytomegalovirus exposure and HLA in healthy donors. Study-level results: A missense variant in DCLRE1C was later tied to TCR beta V- and J-gene trimming.

It was with 60 Vbeta and 13 Jbeta primers that the PCR ran. Measured with immunoSEQ multiplex PCR; TCRdb has only the in-frame clones, and not every one. The sample yields 150,000 to 200,000 clones, roughly four fifths seen once. Germline lookup yields CDR1 MNHNS and CDR2 SASEGT. The CDR3 contains 14 residues. Trimming removed 7 bases from V and 1 base from J; junction bases left unmatched: 3. This clone was found once. Its specificity is not known. The clonotype was recovered from a man between 18 and 35 years old in good health and CMV-seronegative. The material sequenced was PBMCs. V and J are TRBV6-1 and TRBJ1-3, with 8 bases that match TRBD1. CDR3 amino acids: CASTTGGSGNTIYF. The CDR3 nucleotides are TGTGCCAGCACAACAGGGGGATCTGGAAACACCATATATTTT.